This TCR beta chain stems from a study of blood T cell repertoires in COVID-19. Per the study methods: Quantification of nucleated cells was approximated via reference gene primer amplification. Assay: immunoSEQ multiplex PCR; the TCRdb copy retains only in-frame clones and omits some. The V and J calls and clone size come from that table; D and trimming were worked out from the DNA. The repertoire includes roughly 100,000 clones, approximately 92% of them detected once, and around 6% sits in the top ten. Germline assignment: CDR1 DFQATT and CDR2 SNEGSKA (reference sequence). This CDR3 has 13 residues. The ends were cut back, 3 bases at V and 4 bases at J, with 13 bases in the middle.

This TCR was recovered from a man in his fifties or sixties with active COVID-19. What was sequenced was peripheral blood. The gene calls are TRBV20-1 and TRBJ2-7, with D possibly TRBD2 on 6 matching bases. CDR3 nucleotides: TGCAGTGCTAGTTCGGGGGAGATTTACGAGCAGTACTTC. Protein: CSASSGEIYEQYF.